This TCR beta chain was documented in a study of T cell repertoires in cytomegalovirus infection. Across the study: It was recently identified HLA-C-restricted and well-studied HLA-B-restricted CMV epitopes that the study used.

This CDR3 region has 16 residues. The ends lost 1 base at V and 4 bases at J; junction bases unmatched: 4. The germline CDR1 and CDR2 sequences are SGHTA and FQGNSA. This clonotype showed up many times. Its specificity is unknown. TCRdb re-called the reads through MiXCR, storing one row per CDR3 protein. The sample holds 900,000 to 950,000 distinct CDR3 sequences, 25% to 40% seen once. J is TRBJ2-3 and V is TRBV7-2; 11 nucleotides match TRBD2. The sequence was obtained from a human donor in good health (CMV status not recorded). Some clones in this sample may be carry-over from other donors' samples. Sequences were derived from cultured CD8+ T cells from PBMCs, sampled from culture after CMV antigen stimulation. This chain's CDR3 is CASSLVAGGLPDTQYF. The DNA for the CDR3 is TGTGCCAGCAGCTTAGTAGCGGGGGGGCTCCCAGATACGCAGTATTTT. Filled out from reference TRBV7-2 and TRBJ2-3, the complete variable domain reads GAGVSQSPSNKVTEKGKDVELRCDPISGHTALYWYRQSLGQGLEFLIYFQGNSAPDKSGLPSDRFSAERTGGSVSTLTIQRTQQEDSAVYLCASSLVAGGLPDTQYFGPGTRLTVL.